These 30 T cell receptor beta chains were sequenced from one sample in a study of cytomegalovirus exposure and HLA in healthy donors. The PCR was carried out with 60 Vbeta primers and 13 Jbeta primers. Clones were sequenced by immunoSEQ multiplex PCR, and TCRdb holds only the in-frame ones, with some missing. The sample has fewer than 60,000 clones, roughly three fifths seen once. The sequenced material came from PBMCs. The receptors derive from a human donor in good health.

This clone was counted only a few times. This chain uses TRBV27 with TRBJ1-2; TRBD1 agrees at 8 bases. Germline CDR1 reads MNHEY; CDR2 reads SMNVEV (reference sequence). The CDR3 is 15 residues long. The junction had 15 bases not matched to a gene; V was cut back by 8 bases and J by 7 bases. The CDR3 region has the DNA TGTGCCAGCGGAATAGGGACCCAGGGGGCTGGTGGCTACACCTTC. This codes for CASGIGTQGAGGYTF.

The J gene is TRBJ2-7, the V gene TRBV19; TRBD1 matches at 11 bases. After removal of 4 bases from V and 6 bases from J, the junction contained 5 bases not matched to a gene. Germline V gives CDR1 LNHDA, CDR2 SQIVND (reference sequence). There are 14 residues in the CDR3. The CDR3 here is CASSTWTGGAEQYF. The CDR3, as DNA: TGTGCCAGTAGTACTTGGACAGGGGGCGCCGAGCAGTACTTC.

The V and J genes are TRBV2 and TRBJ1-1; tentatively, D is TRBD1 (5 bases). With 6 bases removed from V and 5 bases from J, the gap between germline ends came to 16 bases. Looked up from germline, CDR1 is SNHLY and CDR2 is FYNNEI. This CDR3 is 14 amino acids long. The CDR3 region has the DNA TGTGCCAGCAGGCCCGATGGGGGGTCGACTGAAGCTTTCTTT. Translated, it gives CASRPDGGSTEAFF.

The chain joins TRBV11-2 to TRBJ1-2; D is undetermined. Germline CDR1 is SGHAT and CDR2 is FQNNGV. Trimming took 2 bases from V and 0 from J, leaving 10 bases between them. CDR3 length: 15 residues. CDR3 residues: CASSLLASPNYGYTF. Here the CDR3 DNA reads TGTGCCAGCAGCTTACTGGCCAGTCCTAACTATGGCTACACCTTC. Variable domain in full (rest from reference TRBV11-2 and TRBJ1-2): EAGVAQSPRYKIIEKRQSVAFWCNPISGHATLYWYQQILGQGPKLLIQFQNNGVVDDSQLPKDRFSAERLKGVDSTLKIQPAKLEDSAVYLCASSLLASPNYGYTFGSGTRLTVV.

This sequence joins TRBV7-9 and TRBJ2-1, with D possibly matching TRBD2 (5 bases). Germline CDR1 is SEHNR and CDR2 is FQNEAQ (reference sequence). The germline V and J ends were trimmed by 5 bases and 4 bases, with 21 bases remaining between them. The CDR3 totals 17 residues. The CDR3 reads CASSPLGVAQNYNEQFF. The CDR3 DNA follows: TGTGCCAGCAGCCCCCTCGGGGTAGCACAAAATTACAATGAGCAGTTCTTC.

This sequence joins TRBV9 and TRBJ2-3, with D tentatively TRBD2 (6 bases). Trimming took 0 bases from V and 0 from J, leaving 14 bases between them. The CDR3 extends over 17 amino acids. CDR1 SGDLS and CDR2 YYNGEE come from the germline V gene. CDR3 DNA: TGTGCCAGCAGCGTAGGGGGACTGGGGATTAGCACAGATACGCAGTATTTT. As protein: CASSVGGLGISTDTQYF.

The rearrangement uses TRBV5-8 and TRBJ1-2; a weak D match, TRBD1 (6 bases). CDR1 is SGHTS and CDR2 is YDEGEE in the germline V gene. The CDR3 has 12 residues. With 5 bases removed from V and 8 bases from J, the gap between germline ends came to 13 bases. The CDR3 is CASRLWDTGYTF. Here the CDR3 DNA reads TGTGCCAGCAGGTTGTGGGACACAGGCTACACCTTC.

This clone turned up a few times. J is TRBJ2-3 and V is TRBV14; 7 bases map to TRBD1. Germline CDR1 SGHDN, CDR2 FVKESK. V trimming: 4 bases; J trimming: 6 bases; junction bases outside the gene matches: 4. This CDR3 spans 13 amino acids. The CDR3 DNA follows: TGTGCCAGCAGCCCTAGGGGGCGGGATACGCAGTATTTT. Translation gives CASSPRGRDTQYF. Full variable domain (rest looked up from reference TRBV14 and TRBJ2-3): EAGVTQFPSHSVIEKGQTVTLRCDPISGHDNLYWYRRVMGKEIKFLLHFVKESKQDESGMPNNRFLAERTGGTYSTLKVQPAELEDSGVYFCASSPRGRDTQYFGPGTRLTVL.

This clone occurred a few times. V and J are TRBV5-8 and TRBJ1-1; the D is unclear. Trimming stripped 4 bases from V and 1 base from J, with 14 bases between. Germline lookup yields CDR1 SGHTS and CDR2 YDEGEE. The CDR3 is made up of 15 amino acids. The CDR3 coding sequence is TGTGCCAGCAGCCGAGGGAAGGTCCGGAACACTGAAGCTTTCTTT. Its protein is CASSRGKVRNTEAFF.

The CDR3 region is CASRTGQGKTYEQYF. As DNA, the CDR3 is TGTGCCAGCAGAACGGGACAGGGGAAGACCTACGAGCAGTACTTC. The V call is TRBV6-5, the J call TRBJ2-7; 10 bases fit TRBD1. The J segment lost 2 bases and the V segment lost 6 bases, leaving 7 bases of the junction unmatched. Germline values: CDR1 MNHEY, CDR2 SVGAGI. The CDR3 is 15 residues long.

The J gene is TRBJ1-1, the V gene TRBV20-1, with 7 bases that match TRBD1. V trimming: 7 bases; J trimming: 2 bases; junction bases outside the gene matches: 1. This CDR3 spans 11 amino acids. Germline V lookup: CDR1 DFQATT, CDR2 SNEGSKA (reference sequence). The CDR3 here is CSGQGNTEAFF. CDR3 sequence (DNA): TGCAGTGGACAGGGAAACACTGAAGCTTTCTTT.

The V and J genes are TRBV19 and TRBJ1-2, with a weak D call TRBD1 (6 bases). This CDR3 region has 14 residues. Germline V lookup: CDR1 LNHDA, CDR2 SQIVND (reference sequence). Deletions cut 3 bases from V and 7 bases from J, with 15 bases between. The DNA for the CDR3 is TGTGCCAGTAGTATTAATACAGGGCCGCGTGGCTACACCTTC. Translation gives CASSINTGPRGYTF.

The CDR3 nucleotides are TGTGCCACCAACGCCGGGACTAACTCACACTATGGCTACACCTTC. It translates to CATNAGTNSHYGYTF. The V gene is TRBV19, the J gene TRBJ1-2, with D possibly matching TRBD1 (5 bases). The CDR3 runs to 15 residues. Germline values: CDR1 LNHDA, CDR2 SQIVND (reference sequence). With 10 bases removed from V and 3 bases from J, the gap between germline ends came to 21 bases.

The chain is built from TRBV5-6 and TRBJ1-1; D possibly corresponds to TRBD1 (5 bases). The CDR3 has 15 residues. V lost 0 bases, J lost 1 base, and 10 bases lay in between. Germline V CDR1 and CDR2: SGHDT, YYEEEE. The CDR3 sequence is CASSLEGRENTEAFF. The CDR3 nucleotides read TGTGCCAGCAGCTTGGAGGGGAGGGAGAACACTGAAGCTTTCTTT.

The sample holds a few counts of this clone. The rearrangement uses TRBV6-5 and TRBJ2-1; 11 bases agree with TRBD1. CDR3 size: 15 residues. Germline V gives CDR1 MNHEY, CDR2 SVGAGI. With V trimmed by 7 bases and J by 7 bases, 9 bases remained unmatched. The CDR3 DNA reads TGTGCCAGCAATCCCCAGGGACAGGGGGGAAATGAGCAGTTCTTC. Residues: CASNPQGQGGNEQFF.

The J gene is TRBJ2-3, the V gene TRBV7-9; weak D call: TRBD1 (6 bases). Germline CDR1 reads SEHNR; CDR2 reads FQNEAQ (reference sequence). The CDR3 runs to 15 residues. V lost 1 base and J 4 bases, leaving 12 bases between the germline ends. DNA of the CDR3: TGTGCCAGCAGCTTAGGGGGGCCCAGCGCAGATACGCAGTATTTT. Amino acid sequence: CASSLGGPSADTQYF.

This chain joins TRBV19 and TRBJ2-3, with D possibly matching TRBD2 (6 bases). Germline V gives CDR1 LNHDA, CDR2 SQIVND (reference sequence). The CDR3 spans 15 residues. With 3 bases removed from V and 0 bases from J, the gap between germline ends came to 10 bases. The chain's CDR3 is CASSIGGVSTDTQYF. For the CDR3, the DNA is TGTGCCAGTAGTATCGGCGGGGTTAGCACAGATACGCAGTATTTT.

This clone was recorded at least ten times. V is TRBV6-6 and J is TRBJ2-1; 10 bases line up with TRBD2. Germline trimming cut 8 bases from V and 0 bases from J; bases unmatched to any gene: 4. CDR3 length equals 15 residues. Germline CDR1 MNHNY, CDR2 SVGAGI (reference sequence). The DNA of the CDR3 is TGTGCCAGCTCAGTAGCGGGAGGCTCCTACAATGAGCAGTTCTTC. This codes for CASSVAGGSYNEQFF.

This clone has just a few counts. The CDR3 sequence: CASSESRYEQYF. CDR3 coding DNA: TGTGCCAGCAGTGAATCGAGATACGAGCAGTACTTC. The rearrangement links TRBV6-1 to TRBJ2-7; D is ambiguous. CDR1 and CDR2 (germline): MNHNS, SASEGT. The CDR3 length is 12 residues. V dropped 2 bases and J dropped 4 bases, with 6 bases sitting between them.

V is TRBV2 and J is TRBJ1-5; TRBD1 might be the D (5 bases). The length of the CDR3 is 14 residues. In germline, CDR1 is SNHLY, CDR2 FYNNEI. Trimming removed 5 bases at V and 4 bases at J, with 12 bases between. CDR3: CASSSTGLNQPQHF. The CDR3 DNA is TGTGCCAGCAGTTCGACGGGACTAAATCAGCCCCAGCATTTT.

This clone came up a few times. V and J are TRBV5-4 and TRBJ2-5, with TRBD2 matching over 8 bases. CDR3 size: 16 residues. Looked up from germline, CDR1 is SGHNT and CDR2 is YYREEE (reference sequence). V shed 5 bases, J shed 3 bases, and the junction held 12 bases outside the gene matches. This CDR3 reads CASSHGSSGGKETQYF. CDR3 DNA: TGTGCCAGCAGTCACGGTTCGAGCGGGGGAAAAGAGACCCAGTACTTC.

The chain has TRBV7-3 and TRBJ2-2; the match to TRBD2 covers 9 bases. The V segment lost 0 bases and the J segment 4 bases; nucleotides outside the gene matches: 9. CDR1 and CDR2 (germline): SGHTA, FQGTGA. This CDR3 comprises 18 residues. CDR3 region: CASSLTAGGPGRTGELFF. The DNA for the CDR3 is TGTGCCAGCAGCTTAACGGCGGGGGGGCCAGGACGCACCGGGGAGCTGTTTTTT.

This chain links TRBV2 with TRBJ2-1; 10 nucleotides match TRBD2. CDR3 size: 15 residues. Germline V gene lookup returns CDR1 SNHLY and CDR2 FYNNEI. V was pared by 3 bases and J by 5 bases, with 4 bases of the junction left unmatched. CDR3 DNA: TGTGCCAGCAGTGACTCTAGCGGGGGAGACAATGAGCAGTTCTTC. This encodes CASSDSSGGDNEQFF.

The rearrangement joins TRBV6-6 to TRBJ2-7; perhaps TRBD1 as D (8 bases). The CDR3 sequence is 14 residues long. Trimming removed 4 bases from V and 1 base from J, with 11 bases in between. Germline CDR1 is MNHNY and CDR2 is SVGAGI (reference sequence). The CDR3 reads CASSSQGGSYEQYF. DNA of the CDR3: TGTGCCAGCAGTTCACAGGGGGGGTCCTACGAGCAGTACTTC.

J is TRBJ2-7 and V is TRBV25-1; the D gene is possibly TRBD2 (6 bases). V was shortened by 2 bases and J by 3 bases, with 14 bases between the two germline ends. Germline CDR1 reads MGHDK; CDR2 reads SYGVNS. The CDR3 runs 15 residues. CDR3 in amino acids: CASSEGGGIFYEQYF. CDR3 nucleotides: TGTGCCAGCAGTGAAGGTGGAGGGATTTTCTACGAGCAGTACTTC.

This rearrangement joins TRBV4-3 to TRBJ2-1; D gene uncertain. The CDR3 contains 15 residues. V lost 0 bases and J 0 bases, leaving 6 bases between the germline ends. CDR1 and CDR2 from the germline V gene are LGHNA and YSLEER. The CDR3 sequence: CASSQDPSSYNEQFF. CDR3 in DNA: TGCGCCAGCAGCCAAGACCCGAGCTCCTACAATGAGCAGTTCTTC.

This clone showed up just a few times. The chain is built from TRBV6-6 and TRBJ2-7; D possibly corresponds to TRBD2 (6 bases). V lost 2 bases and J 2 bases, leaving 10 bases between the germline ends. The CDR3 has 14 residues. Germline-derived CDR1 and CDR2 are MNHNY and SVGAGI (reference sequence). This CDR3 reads CASSYGTSPYEQYF. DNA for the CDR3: TGTGCCAGCAGTTACGGGACTTCCCCCTACGAGCAGTACTTC.

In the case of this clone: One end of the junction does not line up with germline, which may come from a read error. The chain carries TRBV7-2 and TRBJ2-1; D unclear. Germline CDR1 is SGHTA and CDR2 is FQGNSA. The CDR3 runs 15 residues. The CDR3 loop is CASNLSATLYNEQFF. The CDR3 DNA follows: TGTGCCAGCAACTTAAGCGCGACGCTTTACAATGAGCAGTTCTTC.

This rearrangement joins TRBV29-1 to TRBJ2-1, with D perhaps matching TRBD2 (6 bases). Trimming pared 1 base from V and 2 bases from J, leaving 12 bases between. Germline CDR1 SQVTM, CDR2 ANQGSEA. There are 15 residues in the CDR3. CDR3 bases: TGCAGCGTTGAAGGACTAGAAGTGGCCTACAATGAGCAGTTCTTC. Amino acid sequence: CSVEGLEVAYNEQFF.

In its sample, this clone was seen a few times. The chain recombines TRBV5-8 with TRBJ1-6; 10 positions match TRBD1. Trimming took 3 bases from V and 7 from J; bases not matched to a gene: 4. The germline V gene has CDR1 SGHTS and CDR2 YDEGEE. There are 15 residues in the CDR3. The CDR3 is CASSSGTGVNSPLHF. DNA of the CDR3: TGTGCCAGCAGCTCCGGGACAGGGGTAAATTCACCCCTCCACTTT.